The clone carrying this T cell receptor beta chain was counted many times. No antigen is known for it. The protocol attached unique molecular identifiers to individual cDNA molecules. TCRdb processed the 5' RACE reads anew with MiXCR; each CDR3 protein has one entry. The sample has tens of thousands of distinct CDR3 sequences, over 3% seen once. The data stem from a study of early T cells in non-severe SARS-CoV-2 infection. Study details: From unsorted whole blood, bulk RNA was sequenced, and the chains remained unpaired.

Regarding the study as a whole: Private and CD4 specificities were missed by VDJdb matching, which favored anti-spike CD8 responses.

The V and J ends lost 8 bases and 4 bases, in that order; junction bases with no gene match: 11. The CDR3 length is 15 residues. This chain connects TRBV12-3 or TRBV12-4 to TRBJ2-1; the match to TRBD2 covers 7 bases. The sequence was obtained from an adult who was a healthcare worker with PCR-confirmed SARS-CoV-2 infection or an uninfected control (not recorded which). The material sequenced was whole blood. As DNA, the CDR3 is TGTGCCAGCGTTGCTAGCGGTCTAACTTACAATGAGCAGTTCTTC. The encoded protein is CASVASGLTYNEQFF.